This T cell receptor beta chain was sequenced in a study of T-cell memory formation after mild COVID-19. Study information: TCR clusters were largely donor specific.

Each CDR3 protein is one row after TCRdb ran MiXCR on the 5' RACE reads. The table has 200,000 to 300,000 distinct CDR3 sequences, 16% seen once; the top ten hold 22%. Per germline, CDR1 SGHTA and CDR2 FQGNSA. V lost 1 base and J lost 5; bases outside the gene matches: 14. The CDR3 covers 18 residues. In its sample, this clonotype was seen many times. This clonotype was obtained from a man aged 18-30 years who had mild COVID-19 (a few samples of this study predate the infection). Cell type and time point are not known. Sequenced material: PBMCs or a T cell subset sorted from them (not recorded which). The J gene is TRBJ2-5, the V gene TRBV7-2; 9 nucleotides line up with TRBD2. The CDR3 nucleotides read TGTGCCAGCAGCTTAGGCGGTGCTAGCGGGGCCCCTCGGGAGACCCAGTACTTC. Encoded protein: CASSLGGASGAPRETQYF.